Listed below are T cell receptor beta chains from one sample, sequenced in a study of blood T cell repertoires in COVID-19. The repertoire was sequenced with immunoSEQ multiplex PCR; TCRdb's copy has only in-frame clones and lacks some. The data contain about 250,000 clones, about 89% of them seen just once; the ten biggest clones take up 0.75% to 0.9%. Sequencing input: peripheral blood. Receptor source: a man aged 25 to 45 with acute or convalescent COVID-19. CDR3s leave out the opening cysteine and the closing phenylalanine or tryptophan. The order of the fields is V gene, CDR3 protein.

TRBV25-1 ASSLGAGGTYNEQF
TRBV28 ASSSRTYEQY
TRBV2 ASGLGGSYEQY
TRBV18 ASRQNSNQPQH
TRBV9 ASSPKIAMNTEAF
TRBV7-8 ASSLAGVQNTIY
TRBV7-2 ASSFHRTGEQF
TRBV7-8 ASSLGAGIHEQY
TRBV7-2 ASSNPPTPNTGELF
TRBV28 ASSPLSPQGKNTEAF
TRBV19 ASSIVGPRGVKNIQY
TRBV27 ASSLRGNYNEQF
TRBV24-1 ATSDASAGANVLT
TRBV5-1 ASQQGANTGELF
TRBV7-6 ASSPFGGAASYGYT
TRBV5-4 ASSRDRVYGYT
TRBV11-2 ASSLTENTEAF
TRBV3-1/TRBV3-2 ASSQDHSGEKLF
TRBV3-1/TRBV3-2 ASSRRRAQDNEQF
TRBV10-1 ASSNKQSGQPQH
TRBV4-1 ASSQDGPYGYT
TRBV6-1 ASSEAHRGTGAVSNQPQH
TRBV30 AWSEGQRNTEAF
TRBV12-5 ASGNGLPSNNEQF
TRBV11-2 ASSLVVQGMGLGTEAF
TRBV6-5 ASSRGTVMNTEAF
TRBV7-2 ASSLVLRSNQPQH
TRBV6-5 ASSPRGGYNSPLH
TRBV19 ASSLRGRLNTEAF
TRBV6-5 ASSRGRNQPQH
TRBV28 ASSLLGTGGNNQPQH
TRBV28 ASSRQGRTEAF
TRBV9 ASSVARDRGGNSPLH
TRBV2 ASSGQLVNEQF
TRBV7-6 ASSLEGTDGGRQF
TRBV29-1 SVESGQGISTEAF
TRBV9 ASSVAVGGEQF
TRBV12-3/TRBV12-4 ASRQGQKYGYT
TRBV4-2 ASSGGRASETQY
TRBV7-8 ASSIPSGLAYNEQF
TRBV4-1 ASSHLTTGLTDTQY
TRBV6-1 ASSERRQGDQPQH